This T cell receptor beta chain appears in the sequencing data of a study of cytomegalovirus exposure and HLA in healthy donors. On this clone: Its specificity is unknown.

Germline V gene sequence: CDR1 SQVTM, CDR2 ANQGSEA. The CDR3 extends over 13 amino acids. V dropped 7 bases and J dropped 4 bases, with 16 bases sitting between them. Overall study results and limits: First-cohort TCR clusters were later found to tend to co-occur in the 120 validation repertoires. Per published reports, the classifier diagnosed cytomegalovirus status with high specificity and sensitivity.

Sequencing used immunoSEQ multiplex PCR; TCRdb keeps in-frame clones, though not all of them. The repertoire holds roughly 70,000 clones, with approximately 96% as singletons. The TCR originated in a man in his late teens or twenties in good health and CMV-seronegative. Sequencing was performed on PBMCs. V gene TRBV29-1 combines with J gene TRBJ1-1; perhaps TRBD1 as D (5 bases). The DNA of the CDR3 is TGCAGCGCCCTGGTAGGGGTCGGCACTGAAGCTTTCTTT. It codes for CSALVGVGTEAFF.